Shown below are 16 T cell receptor beta chains from a single sample sequenced in a study of identical twins. TCRdb redid the calling of the 5' RACE reads with MiXCR, one entry per CDR3 protein. The sample has roughly 1.6 million distinct CDR3 sequences, about 32% seen once. The specimen was cord blood. The receptors stem from a newborn girl in good health.

This clonotype was picked up a small number of times. This rearrangement joins TRBV7-9 to TRBJ2-7, with 8 positions matching TRBD1. CDR3 length: 15 residues. Germline CDR1 is SEHNR and CDR2 is FQNEAQ (reference sequence). Trimming took 4 bases from V and 3 from J; bases not matched to a gene: 8. The CDR3: CASSSTRDRYYEQYF. In DNA, the CDR3 is TGTGCCAGCAGCTCCACCCGGGACAGGTACTACGAGCAGTACTTC. Looking up the rest from reference TRBV7-9 and TRBJ2-7 gives the full variable domain: DTGVSQNPRHKITKRGQNVTFRCDPISEHNRLYWYRQTLGQGPEFLTYFQNEAQLEKSRLLSDRFSAERPKGSFSTLEIQRTEQGDSAMYLCASSSTRDRYYEQYFGPGTRLTVT.

The chain links TRBV4-1 to TRBJ1-5, with 9 bases identical to TRBD1. This CDR3 comprises 17 residues. V lost 2 bases and J lost 2; bases outside the gene matches: 7. Germline V gene lookup returns CDR1 MGHRA and CDR2 YSYEKL. In DNA form, the CDR3 reads TGCGCCAGCAGCCAAAGGGGACAGGGCTCGGGCAATCAGCCCCAGCATTTT. Residues: CASSQRGQGSGNQPQHF.

The chain couples TRBV4-2 to TRBJ2-7; 8 nucleotides agree with TRBD2. CDR1 is LGHNA and CDR2 is YNFKEQ in the germline V gene. The trim removed 0 bases at V and 6 bases at J, leaving 7 bases unmatched. The CDR3 has 15 residues. The chain's CDR3 is CASSQDQGGRTEQYF. For the CDR3, the DNA is TGTGCCAGCAGCCAAGATCAAGGCGGGAGGACCGAGCAGTACTTC.

This chain uses TRBV7-2 with TRBJ1-6, with D perhaps TRBD1 (5 bases). The germline V and J ends were trimmed by 3 bases and 3 bases, with 12 bases remaining between them. CDR3 length: 16 residues. Germline V gene sequence: CDR1 SGHTA, CDR2 FQGNSA. CDR3 sequence: CASSFPGTGYNSPLHF. CDR3 bases: TGTGCCAGCAGCTTCCCCGGGACGGGCTATAATTCACCCCTCCACTTT.

The chain links TRBV4-1 to TRBJ1-5, with D perhaps TRBD1 (6 bases). Trimming left V 1 base short and J 5 bases short, with 15 bases between. Germline V lookup: CDR1 MGHRA, CDR2 YSYEKL. The CDR3 is made up of 16 amino acids. The CDR3 is CASSQGEGVLDQPQHF. The CDR3 region has the DNA TGCGCCAGCAGCCAAGGGGAGGGGGTGTTGGATCAGCCCCAGCATTTT.

The chain has TRBV15 and TRBJ2-1, with D perhaps matching TRBD1 (6 bases). CDR3 length: 14 residues. The germline V gene has CDR1 LNHNV and CDR2 YYDKDF (reference sequence). V lost 8 bases, J lost 3 bases, and 14 bases lay in between. DNA of the CDR3: TGTGCCACCCACGTCAGGGGTCTCTACAATGAGCAGTTCTTC. It codes for CATHVRGLYNEQFF.

This clonotype was seen only once. The V gene is TRBV20-1, the J gene TRBJ1-5; TRBD1 matches 7 bases. The CDR3 is 15 residues long. Germline V gene sequence: CDR1 DFQATT, CDR2 SNEGSKA (reference sequence). The J segment lost 3 bases and the V segment lost 4 bases, leaving 9 bases of the junction unmatched. CDR3 nucleotide sequence: TGCAGTGCTACCAGACAGGGAGGGTACAATCAGCCCCAGCATTTT. It specifies CSATRQGGYNQPQHF.

The chain links TRBV6-5 to TRBJ2-1, with TRBD2 identical over 8 bases. The V gene end was trimmed by 2 bases and the J gene end by 6 bases; junction bases not matched to a gene: 9. CDR3 length: 16 amino acids. CDR1 MNHEY and CDR2 SVGAGI come from the germline V gene. This CDR3 reads CASSYGPGTSVNEQFF. The CDR3 DNA is TGTGCCAGCAGTTACGGTCCCGGGACTAGTGTCAATGAGCAGTTCTTC.

This clonotype was counted only a few times. V gene TRBV29-1 combines with J gene TRBJ2-1; 8 bases agree with TRBD2. The CDR3 contains 13 residues. With V trimmed by 4 bases and J by 7 bases, 6 bases remained unmatched. Looked up from germline, CDR1 is SQVTM and CDR2 is ANQGSEA. CDR3 DNA: TGCAGCGTTGCCTCCGGGACTAGAAATGAGCAGTTCTTC. Protein sequence: CSVASGTRNEQFF.

This clonotype was seen a few times. The rearrangement joins TRBV11-2 to TRBJ2-3; D ambiguous. Germline V lookup: CDR1 SGHAT, CDR2 FQNNGV. CDR3 length equals 12 residues. Deletions cut 0 bases from V and 8 bases from J, with 6 bases between. The CDR3 DNA follows: TGTGCCAGCAGCTTAGAGAAGGGTACGCAGTATTTT. It translates to CASSLEKGTQYF.

This clonotype was counted between two and nine times. V is TRBV28 and J is TRBJ1-1; TRBD1 might be the D (5 bases). Between the trimmed V and J ends, which lost 2 bases and 0 bases, there was a span of 10 bases. The CDR3 is made up of 15 amino acids. Germline V gene data show CDR1 as MDHEN and CDR2 as SYDVKM. Here the CDR3 DNA reads TGTGCCAGCAGTTTAGGGGCGCCTTTGAACACTGAAGCTTTCTTT. Its translation: CASSLGAPLNTEAFF.

This chain uses TRBV6-1 with TRBJ2-1; TRBD2 is a possible D gene (5 bases). The CDR3 has 16 residues. The V end lost 8 bases, the J end lost 3 bases, and 20 bases lay between the germline ends. Germline CDR1 is MNHNS and CDR2 is SASEGT. The CDR3 DNA sequence: TGTGCCAGCGAAAAGACGAATAGCGCATACTACAATGAGCAGTTCTTC. This translates into CASEKTNSAYYNEQFF.

This clonotype was counted at least ten times. CDR3 coding DNA: TGTGCCAGCAGTTACTCGACTGAGCAGTACTTC. Protein: CASSYSTEQYF. This chain links TRBV6-2 or TRBV6-3 with TRBJ2-7; no definite D call. Germline CDR1 and CDR2: MNHEY and SVGEGT. Trimming removed 0 bases from V and 7 bases from J, with 4 bases in between. There are 11 residues in the CDR3.

This chain joins TRBV28 and TRBJ2-1; 9 bases map to TRBD2. With 2 bases clipped from V and 12 bases from J, the junction kept 11 bases outside the gene matches. CDR1 is MDHEN, CDR2 SYDVKM, per germline. The CDR3 is 15 residues long. This CDR3 reads CASSLVLAGVVAQFF. CDR3 nucleotide sequence: TGTGCCAGCAGTTTAGTCTTAGCGGGAGTTGTAGCGCAGTTCTTC.

In this sample, this clonotype turned up a few times. The rearrangement uses TRBV20-1 and TRBJ2-3; TRBD2 aligns across 8 bases. This CDR3 is 15 amino acids long. Germline V gene data show CDR1 as DFQATT and CDR2 as SNEGSKA (reference sequence). Unmatched junction bases numbered 8, after V lost 4 bases and J lost 2 bases. This chain's CDR3 is CSATGLATHTDTQYF. The CDR3 DNA follows: TGCAGTGCTACTGGACTAGCCACACACACAGATACGCAGTATTTT.

The DNA for the CDR3 is TGTGCCAGCCGGGGGGGGACTCGCCCTGAAGCTTTCTTT. Amino acids: CASRGGTRPEAFF. J is TRBJ1-1 and V is TRBV6-1; perhaps TRBD1 as D (5 bases). The CDR3 loop spans 13 amino acids. Germline loops: CDR1 MNHNS, CDR2 SASEGT. Trimming cost V 8 bases and J 6 bases, with 16 bases left between them.